This TCR beta chain emerged from a study of blood T cell repertoires in COVID-19. On the study more broadly: COVID-19 samples collected from the United States, Italy and Spain covered acute and convalescent phases. PBMCs, B-cell-depleted T cells, or T cells were the source of the cDNA or gDNA that made up the material.

Seattle patient enrollment occurred during active infection, with longitudinal follow-up thereafter. V lost 0 bases and J 1 base, leaving 4 bases between the germline ends. Germline values: CDR1 GTSNPN, CDR2 SVGIG (reference sequence). The CDR3 sequence is 13 residues long. As originally analysed: Scientists estimated how many nucleated cells there were by amplifying reference gene primers. Clones were sequenced by immunoSEQ multiplex PCR, and TCRdb holds only the in-frame ones, with some missing. The V and J calls and clone size are taken from that table; D and trimming were inferred from the DNA. The profile shows nearly 200,000 clones, about 85% of them singletons. To note about this clone: Other nucleotide sequences in the sample specify the same CDR3.

The gene calls are TRBV30 and TRBJ1-5; D gene uncertain. The sequenced sample was peripheral blood. The clonotype was recovered from a man in his 60s with COVID-19, enrolled during active disease. CDR3 DNA sequence: TGTGCCTGGAGTGTACGGAGCAATCAGCCCCAGCATTTT. It yields the protein CAWSVRSNQPQHF.